The clone carrying this T cell receptor (beta chain) is labeled as large. The CDR3 runs 11 residues. The germline V and J ends were trimmed by 7 bases and 7 bases, with 8 bases remaining between them. This entry is derived from a study of tumor-infiltrating lymphocytes in oesophageal squamous cell carcinoma. TCRdb re-derived calls from the PCR reads in MiXCR, one entry per CDR3 protein. The table has over 10,000 distinct CDR3 sequences, 50% to 55% seen once. This chain connects TRBV12-3 or TRBV12-4 to TRBJ2-1, with D hard to call. The sequence derives from a female donor with esophageal squamous cell carcinoma. Source material: esophageal tumor tissue. In DNA form, the CDR3 reads TGTGCCAGCAAAACGGGTAATGAGCAGTTCTTC. As protein: CASKTGNEQFF.